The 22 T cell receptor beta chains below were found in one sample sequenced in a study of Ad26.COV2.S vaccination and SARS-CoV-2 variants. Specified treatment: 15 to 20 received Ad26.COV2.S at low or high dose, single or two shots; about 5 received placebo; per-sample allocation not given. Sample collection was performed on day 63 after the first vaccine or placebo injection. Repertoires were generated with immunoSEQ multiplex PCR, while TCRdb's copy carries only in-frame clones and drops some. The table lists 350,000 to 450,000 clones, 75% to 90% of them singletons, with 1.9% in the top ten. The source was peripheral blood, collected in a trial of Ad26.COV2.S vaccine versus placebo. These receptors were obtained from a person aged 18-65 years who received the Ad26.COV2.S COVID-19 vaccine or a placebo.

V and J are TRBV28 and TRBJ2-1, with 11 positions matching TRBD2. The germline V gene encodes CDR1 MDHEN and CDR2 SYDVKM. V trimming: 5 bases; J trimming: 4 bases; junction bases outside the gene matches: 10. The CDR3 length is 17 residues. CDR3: CASSPIAGGLSYNEQFF. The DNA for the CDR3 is TGTGCCAGCAGTCCGATAGCGGGAGGGCTTTCTTACAATGAGCAGTTCTTC.

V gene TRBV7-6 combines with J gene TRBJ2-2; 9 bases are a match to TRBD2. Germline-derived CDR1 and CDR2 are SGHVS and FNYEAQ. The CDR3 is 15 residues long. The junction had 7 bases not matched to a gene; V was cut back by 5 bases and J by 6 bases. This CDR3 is CASSRISGRAGELFF. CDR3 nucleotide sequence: TGTGCCAGCAGCCGAATTAGCGGGAGAGCCGGGGAGCTGTTTTTT.

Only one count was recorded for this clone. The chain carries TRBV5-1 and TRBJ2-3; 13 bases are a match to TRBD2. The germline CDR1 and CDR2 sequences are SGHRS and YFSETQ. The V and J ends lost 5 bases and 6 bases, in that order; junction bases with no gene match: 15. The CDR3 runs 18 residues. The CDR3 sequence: CASRRGTSGTRMVDTQYF. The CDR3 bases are TGCGCCAGCAGACGCGGGACTAGCGGGACAAGAATGGTGGATACGCAGTATTTT. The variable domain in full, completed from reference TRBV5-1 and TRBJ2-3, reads KAGVTQTPRYLIKTRGQQVTLSCSPISGHRSVSWYQQTPGQGLQFLFEYFSETQRNKGNFPGRFSGRQFSNSRSEMNVSTLELGDSALYLCASRRGTSGTRMVDTQYFGPGTRLTVL.

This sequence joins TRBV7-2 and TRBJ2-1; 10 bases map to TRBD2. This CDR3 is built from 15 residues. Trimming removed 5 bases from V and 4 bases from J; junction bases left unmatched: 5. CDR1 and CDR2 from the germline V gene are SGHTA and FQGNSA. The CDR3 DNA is TGTGCCAGCAGCCCCACTAGCGGGAAATACAATGAGCAGTTCTTC. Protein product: CASSPTSGKYNEQFF.

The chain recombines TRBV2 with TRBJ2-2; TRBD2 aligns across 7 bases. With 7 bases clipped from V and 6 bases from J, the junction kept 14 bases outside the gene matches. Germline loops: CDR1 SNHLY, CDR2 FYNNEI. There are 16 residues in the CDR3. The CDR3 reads CASTWRLARGAGELFF. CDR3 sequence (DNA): TGTGCCAGCACCTGGAGACTAGCCCGAGGGGCCGGGGAGCTGTTTTTT. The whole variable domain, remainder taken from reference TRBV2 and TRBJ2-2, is EPEVTQTPSHQVTQMGQEVILRCVPISNHLYFYWYRQILGQKVEFLVSFYNNEISEKSEIFDDQFSVERPDGSNFTLKIRSTKLEDSAMYFCASTWRLARGAGELFFGEGSRLTVL.

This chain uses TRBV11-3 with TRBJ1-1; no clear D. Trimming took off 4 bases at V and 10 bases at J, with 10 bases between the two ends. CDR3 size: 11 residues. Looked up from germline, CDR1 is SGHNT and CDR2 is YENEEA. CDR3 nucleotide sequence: TGTGCCAGCAGCTCGTCCTTGTTAGCTTTCTTT. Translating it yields CASSSSLLAFF.

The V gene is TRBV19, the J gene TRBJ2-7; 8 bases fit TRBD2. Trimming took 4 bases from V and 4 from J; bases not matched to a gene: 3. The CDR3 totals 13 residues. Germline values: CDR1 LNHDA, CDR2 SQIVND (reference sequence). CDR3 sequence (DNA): TGTGCCAGTAGTACAGGACTAGCTTACGAGCAGTACTTC. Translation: CASSTGLAYEQYF.

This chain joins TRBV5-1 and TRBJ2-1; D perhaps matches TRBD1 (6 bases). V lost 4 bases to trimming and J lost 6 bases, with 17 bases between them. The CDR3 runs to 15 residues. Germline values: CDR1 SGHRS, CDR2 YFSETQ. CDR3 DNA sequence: TGCGCCAGCAGCACCGGGACACATAACCTCAATGAGCAGTTCTTC. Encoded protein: CASSTGTHNLNEQFF. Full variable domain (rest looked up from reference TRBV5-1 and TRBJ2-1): KAGVTQTPRYLIKTRGQQVTLSCSPISGHRSVSWYQQTPGQGLQFLFEYFSETQRNKGNFPGRFSGRQFSNSRSEMNVSTLELGDSALYLCASSTGTHNLNEQFFGPGTRLTVL.

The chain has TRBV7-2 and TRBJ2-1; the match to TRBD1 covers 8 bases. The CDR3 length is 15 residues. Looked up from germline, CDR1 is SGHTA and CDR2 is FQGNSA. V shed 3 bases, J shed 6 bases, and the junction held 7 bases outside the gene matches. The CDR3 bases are TGTGCCAGCAGCTTGGGGACAGGCACAATCAATGAGCAGTTCTTC. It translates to CASSLGTGTINEQFF.

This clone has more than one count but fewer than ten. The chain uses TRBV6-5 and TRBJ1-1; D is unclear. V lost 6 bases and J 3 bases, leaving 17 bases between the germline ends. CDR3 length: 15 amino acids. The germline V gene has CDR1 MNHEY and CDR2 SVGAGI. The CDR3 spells CASSREPGWDTEAFF. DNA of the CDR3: TGTGCCAGCAGCCGGGAGCCCGGATGGGACACTGAAGCTTTCTTT.

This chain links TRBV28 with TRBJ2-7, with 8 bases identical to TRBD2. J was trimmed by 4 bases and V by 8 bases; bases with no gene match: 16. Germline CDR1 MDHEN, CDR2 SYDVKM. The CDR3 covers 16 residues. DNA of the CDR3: TGTGCCAGCTCGGGCGGGGAGACTAGCGACCTATACGAGCAGTACTTC. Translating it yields CASSGGETSDLYEQYF.

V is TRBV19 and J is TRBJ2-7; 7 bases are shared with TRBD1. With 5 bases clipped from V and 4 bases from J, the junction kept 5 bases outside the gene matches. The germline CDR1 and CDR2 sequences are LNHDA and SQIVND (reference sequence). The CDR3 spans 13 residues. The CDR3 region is CASSLDRKYEQYF. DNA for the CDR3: TGTGCCAGTAGTTTGGACAGGAAGTACGAGCAGTACTTC. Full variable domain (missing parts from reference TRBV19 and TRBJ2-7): DGGITQSPKYLFRKEGQNVTLSCEQNLNHDAMYWYRQDPGQGLRLIYYSQIVNDFQKGDIAEGYSVSREKKESFPLTVTSAQKNPTAFYLCASSLDRKYEQYFGPGTRLTVT.

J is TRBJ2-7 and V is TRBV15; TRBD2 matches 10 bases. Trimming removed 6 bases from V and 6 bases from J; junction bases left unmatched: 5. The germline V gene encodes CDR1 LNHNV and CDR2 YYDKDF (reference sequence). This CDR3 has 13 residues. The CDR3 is CATSTGTSAEQYF. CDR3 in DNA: TGTGCCACCAGTACCGGGACTAGCGCCGAGCAGTACTTC.

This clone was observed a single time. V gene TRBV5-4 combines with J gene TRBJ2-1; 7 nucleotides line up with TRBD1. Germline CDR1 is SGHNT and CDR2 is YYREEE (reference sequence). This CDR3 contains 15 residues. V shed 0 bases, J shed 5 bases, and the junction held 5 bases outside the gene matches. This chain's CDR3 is CASSLGQGVHNEQFF. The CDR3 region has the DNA TGTGCCAGCAGCTTGGGACAGGGAGTTCACAATGAGCAGTTCTTC.

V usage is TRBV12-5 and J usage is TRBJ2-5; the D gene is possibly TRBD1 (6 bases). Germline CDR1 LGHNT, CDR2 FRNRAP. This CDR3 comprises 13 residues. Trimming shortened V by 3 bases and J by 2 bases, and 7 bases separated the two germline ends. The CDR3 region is CASGFDRQETQYF. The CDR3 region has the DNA TGTGCTAGTGGTTTTGACAGGCAAGAGACCCAGTACTTC.

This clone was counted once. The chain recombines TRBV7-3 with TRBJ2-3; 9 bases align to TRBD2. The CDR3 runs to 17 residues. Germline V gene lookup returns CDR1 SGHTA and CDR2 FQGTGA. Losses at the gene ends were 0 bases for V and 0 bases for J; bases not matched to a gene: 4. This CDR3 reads CASSLTPSGTSTDTQYF. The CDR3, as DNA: TGTGCCAGCAGCTTAACCCCTAGCGGGACTAGCACAGATACGCAGTATTTT.

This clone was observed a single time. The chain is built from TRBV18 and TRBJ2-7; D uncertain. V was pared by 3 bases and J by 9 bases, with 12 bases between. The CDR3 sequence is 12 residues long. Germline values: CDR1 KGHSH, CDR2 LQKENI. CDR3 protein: CASSPDSPGQYF. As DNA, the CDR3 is TGTGCCAGCTCACCCGACTCACCTGGGCAGTACTTC.

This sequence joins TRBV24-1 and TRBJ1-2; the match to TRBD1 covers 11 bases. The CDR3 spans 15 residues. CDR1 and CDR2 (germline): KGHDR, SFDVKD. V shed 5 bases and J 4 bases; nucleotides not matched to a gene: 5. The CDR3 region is CATSAGTGGSYGYTF. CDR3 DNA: TGTGCCACCAGTGCTGGGACAGGGGGAAGCTATGGCTACACCTTC.

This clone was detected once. The CDR3 DNA reads as TGTGCCAGCAGACCTCCGGGACTAGCAATTAACGAGCAGTACTTC. Translated: CASRPPGLAINEQYF. The chain uses TRBV5-5 and TRBJ2-7; 9 nucleotides agree with TRBD2. Germline trimming cut 5 bases from V and 5 bases from J; bases unmatched to any gene: 11. The germline gives CDR1 SGHKS, CDR2 YYEKEE (reference sequence). The CDR3 has 15 residues. Full variable domain (rest looked up from reference TRBV5-5 and TRBJ2-7): DAGVTQSPTHLIKTRGQQVTLRCSPISGHKSVSWYQQVLGQGPQFIFQYYEKEERGRGNFPDRFSARQFPNYSSELNVNALLLGDSALYLCASRPPGLAINEQYFGPGTRLTVT.

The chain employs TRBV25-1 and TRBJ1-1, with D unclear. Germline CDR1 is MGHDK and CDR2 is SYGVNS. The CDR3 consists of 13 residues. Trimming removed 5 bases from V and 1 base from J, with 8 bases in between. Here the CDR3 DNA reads TGTGCCAGCAGTTCGGTCGGGAACACTGAAGCTTTCTTT. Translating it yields CASSSVGNTEAFF. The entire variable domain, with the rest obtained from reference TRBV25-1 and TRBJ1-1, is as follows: EADIYQTPRYLVIGTGKKITLECSQTMGHDKMYWYQQDPGMELHLIHYSYGVNSTEKGDLSSESTVSRIRTEHFPLTLESARPSHTSQYLCASSSVGNTEAFFGQGTRLTVV.

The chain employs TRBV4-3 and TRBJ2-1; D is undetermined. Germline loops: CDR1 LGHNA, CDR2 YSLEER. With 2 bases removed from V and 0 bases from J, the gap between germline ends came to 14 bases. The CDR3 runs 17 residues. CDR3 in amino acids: CASSQWHRANSYNEQFF. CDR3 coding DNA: TGCGCCAGCAGCCAATGGCACCGCGCCAACTCCTACAATGAGCAGTTCTTC.

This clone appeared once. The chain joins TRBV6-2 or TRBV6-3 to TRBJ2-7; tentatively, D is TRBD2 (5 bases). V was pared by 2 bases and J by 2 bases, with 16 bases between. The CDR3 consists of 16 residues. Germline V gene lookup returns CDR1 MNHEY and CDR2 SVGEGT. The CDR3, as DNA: TGTGCCAGCAGTTACCCATTCAGCGGAGTAGCCTACGAGCAGTACTTC. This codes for CASSYPFSGVAYEQYF.